This TCR beta chain was sequenced in a study of spatial heterogeneity in lung cancer (dated by TCRdb to about 2019). With respect to the entire study: Beta-chain transcripts were consistently detected in greater numbers than alpha-chain transcripts, which likely reflected higher beta-chain transcript abundance. In the raw uncorrected reads, each unique combination of TCR and UMI appeared more than ten times on average. TCR alpha and beta repertoires were quantitatively compared across multiple tumor regions, matched nontumor lung and blood in non-small cell lung cancer. Nonsynonymous mutation counts, determined by whole-exome sequencing of tumor tissue, were related to TCR repertoire features. Both alpha and beta chains were TCR-sequenced in hundreds of tumor regions, under 80 matched nontumor lung samples and around 54 PBMC samples obtained at surgery.

On this clonotype itself: Its recognized antigen is unknown. No base qualities exist here, and no much larger clone lies one base off it.

The junction shows trimming of 1 base on V and 4 bases on J, and the gene matches do not reach 0 bases of it. CDR3 length: 14 amino acids, cysteine to phenylalanine. Solely the CDR3 DNA is kept, with 42 bases framed from the first base. CDR1 and CDR2 (LGHDT, YNNKEL) derive from the germline V gene (reference sequence). The protocol used for the library was 5' RACE. Sequencer: NextSeq 500. In the TCR library protocol, a unique molecular identifier was attached to each TCR cDNA molecule so that PCR and sequencing errors could be corrected. As for how the authors treated the data: TCR identification, UMI-based error correction and CDR3 extraction were performed with Decombinator tools. TCRs above a frequency of 2 per 1,000, corresponding to the top 1% of the tumor frequency distribution, were defined as expanded. Renyi diversity was computed with the R vegan package after each repertoire had been subsampled 100 times to 5,000 TCRs. CDR3 similarity networks were built from amino acid triplet string-kernel similarity, with CDR3s being connected when pairwise similarity was above 0.82. The raw public reads went through TCRdb reprocessing: fastp at Q25, MiXCR clone calling, in-frame beta chains kept. Identical CDR3 proteins give one entry, which carries the most common genes and DNA. The V and J calls follow TCRdb's processing rather than the paper's. This sample gives about 92,000 distinct CDR3 sequences in total; 9.5% to 15% of them show up just once. Jointly, the top ten make up about 38% of the sample.

Summary of the overall study and its limitations: Confirming at a functional level the hypothesis that regional TCRs recognize regional mutations was considered to require additional single-cell paired TCR alpha and beta sequencing. Ubiquitous expanded tumor TCRs were detected in blood more often at tumor resection than at routine follow-up.

The time point label for this specimen denotes: sample taken at primary tumor resection. Samples were obtained from fewer than 80 patients with early-stage, untreated non-small cell lung cancer from the lung TRACERx cohort. TCR sequencing used whole RNA extracted from tumor and nontumor lung tissue, or from cryopreserved PBMC samples, without cell sorting. A patient was chosen for TCR sequencing only when enough RNA was available from at least two tumor regions. This sequence uses TRBV3-1 and TRBJ1-1; 10 of the junction bases match TRBD1. The receptor was isolated from a male donor with early-stage non-small cell lung cancer. Here the sequenced sample was PBMCs, taken at surgery. The nucleotide sequence is TGTGCCAGCAGCCAAGGGACAGGGGGCACTGAAGCTTTCTTT. This encodes CASSQGTGGTEAFF.